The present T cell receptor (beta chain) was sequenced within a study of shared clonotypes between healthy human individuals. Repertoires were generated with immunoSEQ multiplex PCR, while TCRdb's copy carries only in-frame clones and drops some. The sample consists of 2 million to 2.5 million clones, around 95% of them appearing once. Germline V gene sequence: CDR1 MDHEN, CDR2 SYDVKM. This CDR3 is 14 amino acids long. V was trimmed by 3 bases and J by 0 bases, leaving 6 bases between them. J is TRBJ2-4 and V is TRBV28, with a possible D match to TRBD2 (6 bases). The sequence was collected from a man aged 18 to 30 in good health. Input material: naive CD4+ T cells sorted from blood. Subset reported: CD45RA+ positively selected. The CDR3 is CASSLGGAKNIQYF. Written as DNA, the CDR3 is TGTGCCAGCAGTTTGGGGGGAGCCAAAAACATTCAGTACTTC.